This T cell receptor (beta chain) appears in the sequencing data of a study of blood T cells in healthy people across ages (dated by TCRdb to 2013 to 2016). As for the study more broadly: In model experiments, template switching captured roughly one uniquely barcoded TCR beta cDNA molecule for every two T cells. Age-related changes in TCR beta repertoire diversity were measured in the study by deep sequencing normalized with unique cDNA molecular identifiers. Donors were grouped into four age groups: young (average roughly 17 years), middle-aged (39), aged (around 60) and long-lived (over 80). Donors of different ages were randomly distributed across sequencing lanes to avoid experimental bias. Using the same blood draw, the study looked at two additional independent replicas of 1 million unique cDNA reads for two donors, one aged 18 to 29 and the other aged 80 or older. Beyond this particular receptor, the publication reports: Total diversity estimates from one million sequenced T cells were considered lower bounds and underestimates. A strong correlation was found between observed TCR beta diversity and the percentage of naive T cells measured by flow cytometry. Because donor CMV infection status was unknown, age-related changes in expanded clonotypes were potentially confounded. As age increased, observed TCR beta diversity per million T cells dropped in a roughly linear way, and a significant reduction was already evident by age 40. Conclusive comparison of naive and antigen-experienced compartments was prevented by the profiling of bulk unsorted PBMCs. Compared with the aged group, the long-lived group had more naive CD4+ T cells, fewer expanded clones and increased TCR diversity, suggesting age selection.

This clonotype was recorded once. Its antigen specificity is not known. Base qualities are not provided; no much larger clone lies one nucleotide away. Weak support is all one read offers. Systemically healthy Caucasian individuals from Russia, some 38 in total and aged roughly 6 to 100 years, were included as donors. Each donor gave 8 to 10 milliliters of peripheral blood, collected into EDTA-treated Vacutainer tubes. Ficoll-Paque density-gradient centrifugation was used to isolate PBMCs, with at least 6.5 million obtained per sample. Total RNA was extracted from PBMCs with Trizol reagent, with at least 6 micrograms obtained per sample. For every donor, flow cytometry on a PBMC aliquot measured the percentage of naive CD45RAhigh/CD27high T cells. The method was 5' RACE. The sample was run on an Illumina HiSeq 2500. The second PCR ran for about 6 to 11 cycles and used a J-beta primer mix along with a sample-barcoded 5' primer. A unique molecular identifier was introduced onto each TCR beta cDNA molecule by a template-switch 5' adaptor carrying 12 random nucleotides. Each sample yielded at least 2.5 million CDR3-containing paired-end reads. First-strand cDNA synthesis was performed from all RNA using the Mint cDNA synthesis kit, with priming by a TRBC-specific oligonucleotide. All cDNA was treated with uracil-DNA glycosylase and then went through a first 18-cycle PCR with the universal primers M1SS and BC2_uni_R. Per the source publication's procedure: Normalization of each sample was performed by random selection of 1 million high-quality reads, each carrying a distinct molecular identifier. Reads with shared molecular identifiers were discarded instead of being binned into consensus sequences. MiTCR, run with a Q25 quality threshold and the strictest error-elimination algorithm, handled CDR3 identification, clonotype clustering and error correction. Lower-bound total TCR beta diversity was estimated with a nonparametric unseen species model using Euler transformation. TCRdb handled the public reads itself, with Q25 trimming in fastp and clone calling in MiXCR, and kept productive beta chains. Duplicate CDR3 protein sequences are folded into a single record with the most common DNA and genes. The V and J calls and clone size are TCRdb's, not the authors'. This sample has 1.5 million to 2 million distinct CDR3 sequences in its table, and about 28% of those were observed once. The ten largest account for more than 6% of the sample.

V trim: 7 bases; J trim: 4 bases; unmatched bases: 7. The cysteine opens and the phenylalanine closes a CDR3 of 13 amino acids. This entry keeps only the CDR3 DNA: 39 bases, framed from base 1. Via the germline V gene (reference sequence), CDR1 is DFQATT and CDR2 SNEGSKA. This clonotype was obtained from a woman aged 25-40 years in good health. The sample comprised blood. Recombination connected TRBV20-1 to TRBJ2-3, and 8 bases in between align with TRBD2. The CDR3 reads CSVDGGEADTQYF. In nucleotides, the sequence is TGCAGTGTGGACGGGGGGGAGGCAGATACGCAGTATTTT.